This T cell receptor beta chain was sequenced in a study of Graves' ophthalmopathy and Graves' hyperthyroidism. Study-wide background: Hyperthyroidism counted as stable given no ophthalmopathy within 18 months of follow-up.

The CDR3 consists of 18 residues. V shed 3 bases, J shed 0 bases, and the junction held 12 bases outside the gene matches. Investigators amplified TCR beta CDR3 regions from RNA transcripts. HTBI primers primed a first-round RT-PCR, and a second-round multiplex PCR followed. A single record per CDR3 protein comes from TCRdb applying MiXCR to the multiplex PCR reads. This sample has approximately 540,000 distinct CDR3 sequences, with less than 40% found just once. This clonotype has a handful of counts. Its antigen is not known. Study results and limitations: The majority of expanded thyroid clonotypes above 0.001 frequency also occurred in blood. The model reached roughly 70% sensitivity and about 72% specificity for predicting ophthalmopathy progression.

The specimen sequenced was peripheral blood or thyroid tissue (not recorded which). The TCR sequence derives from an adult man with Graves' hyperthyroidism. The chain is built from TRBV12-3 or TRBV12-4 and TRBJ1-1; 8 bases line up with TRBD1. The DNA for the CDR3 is TGTGCCAGCAGTTTTGCTGGGTTACAGGGGGTAATGAACACTGAAGCTTTCTTT. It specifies CASSFAGLQGVMNTEAFF.